This T cell receptor beta chain was sequenced during a study of technical replicates of blood from a handful of donors. Some clones are missing from TCRdb's copy, which holds only in-frame ones; the method was immunoSEQ multiplex PCR. The sample gives fewer than 70,000 clones, about 86% of which show up once; approximately 5.4% is in the top ten. Germline lookup yields CDR1 LNHNV and CDR2 YYDKDF (reference sequence). This CDR3 comprises 13 residues. V was shortened by 4 bases and J by 3 bases, with 10 bases between the two germline ends. The chain couples TRBV15 to TRBJ2-7; D is perhaps TRBD1 (6 bases). The sequence was obtained from a human donor in good health. Some clones in this sample may be carry-over from other donors' samples. The sequenced material came from PBMCs. The CDR3 loop is CATSTWDNYEQYF. The CDR3 DNA follows: TGTGCCACCAGCACCTGGGACAACTACGAGCAGTACTTC. Full variable domain (outside the CDR3, taken from reference TRBV15 and TRBJ2-7): DAMVIQNPRYQVTQFGKPVTLSCSQTLNHNVMYWYQQKSSQAPKLLFHYYDKDFNNEADTPDNFQSRRPNTSFCFLDIRSPGLGDTAMYLCATSTWDNYEQYFGPGTRLTVT.